One and the same sample provided the 15 T cell receptor beta chains below, sequenced in a study of response to subunit inactivated influenza vaccine. TCRdb reprocessed the RT-PCR reads via MiXCR and lists one record per CDR3 protein. In the table there are 500,000 to 550,000 distinct CDR3 sequences, under 30% of which are singletons. This sample was also put to use in a study of T cells expressing NK-cell markers. That source reports: UMIs were included in TCR beta cDNA generated by 5'RACE template switching.

The specimen comprised CD4+ T cells sorted from PBMCs, sampled roughly 12 days after vaccination. The receptor source for this set is a man in his fifties or sixties who received an inactivated influenza vaccine.

The chain is built from TRBV5-1 and TRBJ1-5; TRBD1 matches 11 bases. This CDR3 region has 15 residues. CDR1 is SGHRS and CDR2 is YFSETQ in the germline V gene. J gave up 9 bases and V 4 bases, and 9 bases lay outside the gene matches. CDR3 sequence reads: CASSPGQGAWWPQHF. CDR3 in DNA: TGCGCCAGCAGCCCAGGACAGGGGGCTTGGTGGCCCCAGCATTTT.

This clonotype has at least ten counts. At one end, the junction sequence differs from germline, possibly due to a read error. The V gene is TRBV4-1, the J gene TRBJ2-2; D ambiguous. The CDR3 loop spans 15 amino acids. Germline values: CDR1 MGHRA, CDR2 YSYEKL. CDR3 sequence (DNA): TGCGCCAGCAGACAAGGGATGTACACCACCGGGGAGCTGTTTTTT. This sequence encodes CASRQGMYTTGELFF.

This clonotype was counted a few times. In DNA, the CDR3 is TGCAGCGTGATGCAGGGGGTAGTCACTGAAGCTTTCTTT. This gives the protein CSVMQGVVTEAFF. This sequence joins TRBV29-1 and TRBJ1-1; 7 nucleotides match TRBD1. CDR3 length: 13 residues. Trimming took 6 bases from V and 4 from J; bases not matched to a gene: 8. CDR1 and CDR2 (germline): SQVTM, ANQGSEA.

The chain is built from TRBV7-2 and TRBJ1-2; no reliable D call. The V and J ends lost 1 base and 6 bases respectively, with 9 bases between them. The CDR3 has 13 residues. From germline, CDR1 is SGHTA and CDR2 FQGNSA. The CDR3 sequence is CASSLGFGDGYTF. CDR3 coding DNA: TGTGCCAGCAGCTTAGGCTTCGGGGATGGCTACACCTTC.

This clonotype was seen a few times. The chain uses TRBV20-1 and TRBJ2-7; D unclear. CDR3 length equals 14 residues. CDR1 and CDR2 (germline): DFQATT, SNEGSKA (reference sequence). Trimming removed 2 bases from V and 3 bases from J, with 14 bases in between. The DNA for the CDR3 is TGCAGTGCTAGATTCCGAGCCGGCCTCTACGAGCAGTACTTC. Translating gives CSARFRAGLYEQYF.

The V and J genes are TRBV5-1 and TRBJ2-3; D unclear. The V gene lost 4 bases and the J gene lost 3 bases, with 15 bases spanning the gap. The CDR3 length is 15 residues. CDR1 and CDR2 (germline): SGHRS, YFSETQ. CDR3 sequence (DNA): TGCGCCAGCAGCGTGCCTCCTGGTGGGACAGATACGCAGTATTTT. This translates into CASSVPPGGTDTQYF.

This clonotype showed up just a few times. The V gene is TRBV7-8, the J gene TRBJ2-3; 7 nucleotides match TRBD1. Germline V gene data show CDR1 as SGHVS and CDR2 as FQNEAQ. The V and J ends lost 3 bases and 3 bases, in that order; junction bases with no gene match: 6. The CDR3 spans 15 residues. The CDR3, as DNA: TGTGCCAGCAGCTTTACCCCGGACAGGACAGATACGCAGTATTTT. This gives the protein CASSFTPDRTDTQYF. Filled out from reference TRBV7-8 and TRBJ2-3, the complete variable domain reads GAGVSQSPRYKVAKRGQDVALRCDPISGHVSLFWYQQALGQGPEFLTYFQNEAQLDKSGLPSDRFFAERPEGSVSTLKIQRTQQEDSAVYLCASSFTPDRTDTQYFGPGTRLTVL.

Only a few counts were recorded for this clonotype. This chain uses TRBV11-2 with TRBJ2-1, with 11 positions matching TRBD2. V was pared by 5 bases and J by 5 bases, with 5 bases of the junction left unmatched. CDR3 length: 15 amino acids. Germline lookup yields CDR1 SGHAT and CDR2 FQNNGV. The CDR3 is CASSPLAGGHNEQFF. Here the CDR3 DNA reads TGTGCCAGCAGCCCCCTAGCGGGGGGACACAATGAGCAGTTCTTC.

In this sample, this clonotype turned up a few times. The genes are TRBV10-3 and TRBJ2-2; D tentatively fits TRBD1 or TRBD2 (5 bases each). The germline V gene encodes CDR1 ENHRY and CDR2 SYGVKD. Trimming removed 11 bases at V and 4 bases at J, with 23 bases between. The CDR3 consists of 16 residues. In DNA, the CDR3 is TGTGCCGCCATGGCGGTTGAGGGTCAGGGCACCGGGGAGCTGTTTTTT. This gives the protein CAAMAVEGQGTGELFF.

This chain connects TRBV4-1 to TRBJ1-1; D may be TRBD1 (6 bases). There are 14 residues in the CDR3. The germline V gene has CDR1 MGHRA and CDR2 YSYEKL. V gave up 2 bases and J gave up 1 base, with 8 bases separating them. CDR3 sequence reads: CASSQQGTNTEAFF. In DNA form, the CDR3 reads TGCGCCAGCAGCCAACAGGGGACGAACACTGAAGCTTTCTTT.

CDR3 residues: CASSFETRSAFF. CDR3 nucleotides: TGTGCCAGCAGCTTCGAGACCCGTAGCGCTTTCTTT. This sequence joins TRBV7-9 and TRBJ1-1; D unresolved. CDR1 is SEHNR and CDR2 is FQNEAQ in the germline V gene (reference sequence). Trimming removed 3 bases at V and 11 bases at J, with 13 bases between. The CDR3 spans 12 residues. The variable domain in full, with the rest retrieved from reference TRBV7-9 and TRBJ1-1, is DTGVSQNPRHKITKRGQNVTFRCDPISEHNRLYWYRQTLGQGPEFLTYFQNEAQLEKSRLLSDRFSAERPKGSFSTLEIQRTEQGDSAMYLCASSFETRSAFFGQGTRLTVV.

The chain links TRBV6-2 or TRBV6-3 to TRBJ2-7, with 10 bases that match TRBD1. Germline-derived CDR1 and CDR2 are MNHEY and SVGEGT. The CDR3 has 13 amino acids. V was clipped by 8 bases and J by 2 bases; unmatched bases: 3. The CDR3 DNA is TGTGCCAGCGGCGACAGGGGGCCCTACGAGCAGTACTTC. It codes for CASGDRGPYEQYF.

The chain couples TRBV24-1 to TRBJ1-4; D is unresolved. The germline gives CDR1 KGHDR, CDR2 SFDVKD. The CDR3 is 12 amino acids. Trimming pared 2 bases from V and 7 bases from J, leaving 4 bases between. CDR3 in DNA: TGTGCCACCAGTGATTACGGTGAAAAACTGTTTTTT. The encoded protein is CATSDYGEKLFF.

This clonotype was seen a few times. The chain recombines TRBV25-1 with TRBJ2-1; 10 positions agree with TRBD2. V lost 3 bases and J lost 4; bases outside the gene matches: 6. Germline CDR1 and CDR2: MGHDK and SYGVNS. CDR3 length: 16 residues. CDR3 sequence (DNA): TGTGCCAGCAGTGAGTTGACTAGCGGGTTTTACAATGAGCAGTTCTTC. It specifies CASSELTSGFYNEQFF.

The rearrangement joins TRBV29-1 to TRBJ1-4; 7 bases fit TRBD1. The CDR3 runs to 14 residues. Germline assignment: CDR1 SQVTM and CDR2 ANQGSEA. V lost 6 bases and J lost 7; bases outside the gene matches: 11. The DNA for the CDR3 is TGCAGCGTGACGCCGGGGACAGTAGGTGAAAAACTGTTTTTT. It yields the protein CSVTPGTVGEKLFF.